The text below deals with one T cell receptor (beta chain). Its antigen is as yet unknown. Per germline, CDR1 MNHEY and CDR2 SVGAGI. The CDR3 consists of 14 residues. V lost 5 bases to trimming and J lost 0 bases, with 8 bases between them. Using immunoSEQ multiplex PCR, the repertoire was profiled, and TCRdb retains in-frame clones only, with some absent. Of 200,000 or so clones detected, roughly 92% appear once; the ten largest clones hold around 1%. The data are from a study of T cell responses to AZD1222 COVID-19 vaccine. General study findings and limits: Just 5 or 6 AZD1222 recipients tested seropositive at baseline. Regions 160-218 and 743-854 dominated among vaccine-associated CD4 TCRs spanning spike. Sampling captured repertoires only after the peak T cell response.

Samples with a second dose at about 4 or about 12 weeks were pooled together. The sequence came from an adult who received the AZD1222 COVID-19 vaccine. The chain carries TRBV6-5 and TRBJ1-3; weak D call: TRBD1 (6 bases). Here the sequenced sample was peripheral blood, taken 28 days after the second AZD1222 dose. The CDR3 region is CASSPDSSGNTIYF. CDR3 in DNA: TGTGCCAGCAGTCCGGACAGCTCTGGAAACACCATATATTTT.